Listed below are T cell receptor beta chains from one sample, sequenced in a study of cytomegalovirus exposure and HLA in healthy donors. Sequencing used immunoSEQ multiplex PCR; TCRdb keeps in-frame clones, though not all of them. The data hold 95,000 to 110,000 clones, with over 65% observed a single time. Sequencing used PBMCs. These receptors originate from a woman in her thirties or forties in good health and CMV-seropositive. Both conserved end residues are part of each CDR3. A D gene is named only where the DNA matches it firmly. Clone sizes are given selectively: once, few, many, or a class where the clone is expanded.

v_call,clone_size,d_call,j_call,cdr3_aa,cdr3_nt
TRBV5-1,.,TRBD1,TRBJ2-1,CASSGGTGNNEQFF,TGCGCCAGCAGCGGCGGGACAGGGAACAATGAGCAGTTCTTC
TRBV7-2,.,.,TRBJ2-1,CASSDAGILYNEQFF,TGTGCCAGCAGCGATGCGGGGATCCTCTACAATGAGCAGTTCTTC
TRBV30,few,.,TRBJ1-3,CAWGQAAGNTIYF,TGTGCCTGGGGCCAGGCTGCTGGAAACACCATATATTTT
TRBV11-2,few,TRBD1,TRBJ1-1,CASSLVPGGTEAFF,TGTGCCAGCAGCTTAGTGCCAGGGGGCACTGAAGCTTTCTTT
TRBV28,.,TRBD1,TRBJ1-5,CASSQGQLNSNQPQHF,TGTGCCAGCAGCCAGGGACAGCTTAATAGCAATCAGCCCCAGCATTTT
TRBV7-8,.,.,TRBJ1-5,CASSLLEGSGQPQHF,TGTGCCAGCAGCTTACTCGAGGGTTCGGGTCAGCCCCAGCATTTT
TRBV10-1,.,.,TRBJ1-1,CASSGRAGEVTEAFF,TGCGCCAGCAGTGGTCGTGCGGGGGAGGTGACTGAAGCTTTCTTT
TRBV7-8,once,TRBD1,TRBJ1-1,CASSLIATGQGTEAFF,TGTGCCAGCAGCTTAATTGCTACGGGACAGGGCACTGAAGCTTTCTTT
TRBV19,.,.,TRBJ1-2,CASSITGNYGYTF,TGTGCCAGTAGTATCACAGGGAACTATGGCTACACCTTC
TRBV6-1,.,.,TRBJ1-2,CASSLLRGRGYTF,TGTGCCAGCAGCCTTCTTAGGGGTAGGGGCTACACCTTC
TRBV7-3,.,.,TRBJ2-2,CASSSGQNTGELFF,TGTGCCAGCAGCTCGGGACAGAACACCGGGGAGCTGTTTTTT
TRBV5-4,.,.,TRBJ1-2,CASSSTTGNYGYTF,TGTGCCAGCAGTTCTACGACAGGAAACTATGGCTACACCTTC
TRBV4-3,.,TRBD2,TRBJ2-2,CASSLGLADTGELFF,TGCGCCAGCAGCCTGGGACTAGCGGACACCGGGGAGCTGTTTTTT
TRBV10-3,.,TRBD1,TRBJ2-3,CAIRGTGGMSTDTQYF,TGTGCCATCAGGGGGACAGGGGGAATGAGCACAGATACGCAGTATTTT
TRBV6-5,.,.,TRBJ2-1,CASSRPGVSYNEQFF,TGTGCCAGCAGTCGACCCGGGGTTTCCTACAATGAGCAGTTCTTC
TRBV10-2,.,TRBD1,TRBJ1-2,CASSEYRTGGYGYTF,TGCGCCAGCAGTGAATATCGGACAGGGGGCTATGGCTACACCTTC
TRBV6-6,.,TRBD2,TRBJ2-7,CASSYSTSGVFQYF,TGTGCCAGCAGTTACTCGACTAGCGGGGTTTTTCAGTACTTC
TRBV19,.,.,TRBJ1-5,CASTPRGTEFNQPQHF,TGTGCCAGTACTCCCCGGGGGACGGAGTTCAATCAGCCCCAGCATTTT
TRBV25-1,.,.,TRBJ1-1,CASSATGNTEAFF,TGTGCCAGCAGTGCTACAGGGAACACTGAAGCTTTCTTT
TRBV30,.,.,TRBJ1-1,CAWSDPPGRVEAFF,TGTGCCTGGAGTGACCCCCCAGGGAGGGTTGAAGCTTTCTTT
TRBV27,.,TRBD1,TRBJ1-2,CASSSLGQGNYGYTF,TGTGCCAGCAGTTCCTTGGGACAGGGAAACTATGGCTACACCTTC
TRBV6-1,.,TRBD2,TRBJ2-3,CASRDSGGAGDTQYF,TGTGCCAGCAGGGATAGCGGGGGGGCGGGAGATACGCAGTATTTT
TRBV6-1,few,TRBD1,TRBJ1-5,CASSELVEGAQPQHF,TGTGCCAGCAGTGAACTCGTGGAGGGGGCTCAGCCCCAGCATTTT
TRBV30,.,TRBD2,TRBJ2-7,CAWSPWGLADYEQYF,TGTGCCTGGAGTCCTTGGGGACTAGCGGACTACGAGCAGTACTTC
TRBV5-1,.,TRBD1,TRBJ2-5,CASSPPGTGTLQYF,TGCGCCAGCAGCCCGCCCGGGACAGGGACCCTGCAGTACTTC
TRBV7-7,.,TRBD1,TRBJ1-3,CASSTGTGGNTIYF,TGTGCTAGCAGTACGGGGACAGGAGGAAACACCATATATTTT
TRBV5-1,.,TRBD1,TRBJ1-2,CASSSFRTGDDYGYTF,TGCGCCAGCAGCTCCTTCCGGACAGGGGACGACTATGGCTACACCTTC
TRBV6-6,.,.,TRBJ2-7,CASSPTRTASYEQYF,TGTGCCAGCAGTCCTACTAGGACAGCTTCCTACGAGCAGTACTTC
TRBV27,.,TRBD2,TRBJ2-3,CASSLSLAGGPKRDTQYF,TGTGCCAGCAGTTTATCCCTAGCGGGGGGGCCGAAGCGCGATACGCAGTATTTT
TRBV14,.,.,TRBJ2-1,CASSQGRIGRHSSYNEQFF,TGTGCCAGCAGCCAAGGGAGGATCGGACGGCATTCCTCCTACAATGAGCAGTTCTTC
TRBV9,.,.,TRBJ1-4,CASSVASGDGEKLFF,TGTGCCAGCAGCGTAGCATCAGGGGATGGCGAAAAACTGTTTTTT
TRBV30,.,.,TRBJ2-7,CAWSKAGAGSYEQYF,TGTGCCTGGAGTAAAGCAGGGGCGGGTTCCTACGAGCAGTACTTC
TRBV6-1,.,TRBD1,TRBJ1-6,CASSDIQGASPLHF,TGTGCCAGCAGTGATATACAGGGGGCTTCACCCCTCCACTTT
TRBV5-6,.,.,TRBJ2-3,CASSYRRVGTDTQYF,TGTGCCAGCAGCTACCGGAGGGTGGGCACAGATACGCAGTATTTT
TRBV15,.,TRBD1,TRBJ1-5,CATTLWGQGQPQHF,TGTGCCACGACTCTGTGGGGACAGGGTCAGCCCCAGCATTTT
TRBV2,.,.,TRBJ2-7,CASRQKRGYEQYF,TGTGCCAGCAGGCAAAAGAGAGGCTACGAGCAGTACTTC
TRBV2,.,TRBD1,TRBJ1-5,CASSGWTGGQQPQHF,TGTGCCAGCAGCGGGTGGACAGGAGGTCAGCAGCCCCAGCATTTT
TRBV14,.,TRBD1,TRBJ1-1,CASSQVSRDRSTEAFF,TGTGCCAGCAGCCAAGTGAGCCGGGACAGGTCCACTGAAGCTTTCTTT
TRBV4-1,.,TRBD1,TRBJ2-7,CASSLTGDGQYF,TGCGCCAGCAGCCTCACAGGGGACGGGCAGTACTTC
TRBV30,once,.,TRBJ1-2,CAWSVERGGYTF,TGTGCCTGGAGTGTTGAACGGGGTGGCTACACCTTC
TRBV2,.,TRBD1,TRBJ2-7,CASRKGQGFLWEQYF,TGTGCCAGCAGAAAGGGACAGGGGTTCCTTTGGGAGCAGTACTTC
TRBV6-4,.,.,TRBJ1-1,CASSAEGGTEAFF,TGTGCCAGCAGTGCTGAGGGAGGCACTGAAGCTTTCTTT
TRBV4-3,.,TRBD2,TRBJ2-3,CASSQGSGGTQYF,TGCGCCAGCAGCCAGGGGAGCGGGGGTACGCAGTATTTT
TRBV5-1,.,.,TRBJ1-2,CASSLDPNTRQVGRGYTF,TGCGCCAGCAGCTTGGACCCGAATACACGACAGGTTGGGCGCGGCTACACCTTC
TRBV10-3,once,TRBD1,TRBJ2-7,CAISGTGAYEQYF,TGTGCCATCAGCGGGACAGGGGCCTACGAGCAGTACTTC
TRBV5-1,.,TRBD1,TRBJ1-4,CASSSDRFATNEKLFF,TGCGCCAGCAGCTCGGACAGGTTTGCAACTAATGAAAAACTGTTTTTT
TRBV29-1,few,TRBD1,TRBJ2-7,CSVGQGGAYEQYF,TGCAGCGTTGGACAGGGCGGTGCCTACGAGCAGTACTTC
TRBV7-8,.,.,TRBJ1-1,CASSLARNTEAFF,TGTGCCAGCAGCTTAGCGAGGAACACTGAAGCTTTCTTT
TRBV7-6,.,TRBD1,TRBJ1-5,CASSSGQGPGPQHF,TGTGCCAGCAGCTCGGGACAGGGCCCCGGGCCCCAGCATTTT
TRBV30,.,.,TRBJ1-2,CAWSVLAYGYTF,TGTGCCTGGAGTGTCTTGGCCTATGGCTACACCTTC
TRBV7-8,.,TRBD1,TRBJ1-2,CASSLGQGAGNYGYTF,TGTGCCAGCAGCTTAGGCCAGGGGGCCGGTAACTATGGCTACACCTTC
TRBV5-6,few,.,TRBJ2-7,CASSFFQGTYEQYF,TGTGCCAGCAGCTTTTTCCAGGGAACCTACGAGCAGTACTTC
TRBV4-1,.,TRBD1,TRBJ1-6,CASSIPGQGPNSPLHF,TGCGCCAGTTCGATCCCGGGACAGGGACCCAATTCACCCCTCCACTTT
TRBV6-5,.,TRBD1,TRBJ2-5,CASTTGGETQYF,TGTGCCAGCACTACAGGGGGAGAGACCCAGTACTTC
TRBV5-1,.,TRBD1,TRBJ2-1,CASSSTGTGLPLEQFF,TGCGCCAGCAGTTCAACCGGGACAGGGCTGCCGCTTGAGCAGTTCTTC
TRBV15,.,.,TRBJ2-6,CATSRETSSGANVLTF,TGTGCCACCAGCAGAGAAACAAGCTCTGGGGCCAACGTCCTGACTTTC
TRBV6-4,.,TRBD2,TRBJ2-5,CASSPSGEGETQYF,TGTGCCAGCAGTCCTAGCGGGGAAGGGGAGACCCAGTACTTC
TRBV5-1,.,TRBD2,TRBJ2-1,CASSLEAGGSYNEQFF,TGCGCCAGCAGCTTGGAAGCGGGGGGCTCCTACAATGAGCAGTTCTTC
TRBV7-2,.,.,TRBJ1-4,CASSPGGSLNEKLFF,TGTGCCAGCAGCCCCGGAGGATCGTTGAATGAAAAACTGTTTTTT
TRBV4-2,.,.,TRBJ1-5,CASSQDRDQPQHF,TGTGCCAGCAGCCAAGATCGCGATCAGCCCCAGCATTTT